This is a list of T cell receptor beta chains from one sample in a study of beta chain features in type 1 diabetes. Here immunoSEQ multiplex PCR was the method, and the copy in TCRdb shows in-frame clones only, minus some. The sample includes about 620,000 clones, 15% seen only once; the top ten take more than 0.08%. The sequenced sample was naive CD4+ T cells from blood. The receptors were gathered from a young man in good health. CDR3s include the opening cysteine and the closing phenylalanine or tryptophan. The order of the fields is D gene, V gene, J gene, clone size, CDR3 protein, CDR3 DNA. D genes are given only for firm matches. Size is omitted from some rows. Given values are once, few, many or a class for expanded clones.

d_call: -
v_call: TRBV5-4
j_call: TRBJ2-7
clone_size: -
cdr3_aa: CASSLPDSYEQYF
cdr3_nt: TGTGCCAGCAGCTTGCCGGATTCCTACGAGCAGTACTTC

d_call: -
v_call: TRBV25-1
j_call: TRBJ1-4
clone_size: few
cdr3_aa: CASAEGKGQANEKLFF
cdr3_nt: TGTGCCAGCGCCGAAGGGAAGGGGCAAGCTAATGAAAAACTGTTTTTT

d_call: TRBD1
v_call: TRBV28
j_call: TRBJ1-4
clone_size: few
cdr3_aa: CASRQGLSNEKLFF
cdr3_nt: TGTGCCAGCAGACAGGGGTTATCTAATGAAAAACTGTTTTTT

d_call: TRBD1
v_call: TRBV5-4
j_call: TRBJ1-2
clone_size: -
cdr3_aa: CASSLPGQGASGYGYTF
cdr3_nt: TGTGCCAGCAGCTTACCGGGACAGGGGGCCTCAGGGTATGGCTACACCTTC

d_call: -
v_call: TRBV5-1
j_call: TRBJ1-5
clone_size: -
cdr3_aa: CASSLFGGSNQPQHF
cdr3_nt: TGCGCCAGCAGCTTGTTCGGGGGTAGCAATCAGCCCCAGCATTTT

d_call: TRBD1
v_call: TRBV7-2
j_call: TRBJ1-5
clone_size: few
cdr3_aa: CASSFLEQGLDGNQPQHF
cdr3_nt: TGTGCCAGCAGCTTTCTGGAACAGGGGCTGGATGGCAATCAGCCCCAGCATTTT

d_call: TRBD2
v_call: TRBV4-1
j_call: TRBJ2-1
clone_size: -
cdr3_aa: CASSQGLASYNEQFF
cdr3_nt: TGCGCCAGCAGCCAAGGACTAGCATCCTACAATGAGCAGTTCTTC

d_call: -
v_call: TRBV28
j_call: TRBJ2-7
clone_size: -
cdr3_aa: CASSLLQAYEQYF
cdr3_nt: TGTGCCAGCAGCCTCCTTCAGGCCTACGAGCAGTACTTC

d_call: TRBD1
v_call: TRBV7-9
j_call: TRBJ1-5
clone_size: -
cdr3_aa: CASSRTGNSNQPQHF
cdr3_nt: TGTGCCAGCAGCCGGACAGGGAATAGCAATCAGCCCCAGCATTTT

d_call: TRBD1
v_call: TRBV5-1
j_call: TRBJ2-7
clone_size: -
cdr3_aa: CASSLQPTGVDYEQYF
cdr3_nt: TGCGCCAGCAGCCTTCAACCGACAGGGGTGGACTACGAGCAGTACTTC

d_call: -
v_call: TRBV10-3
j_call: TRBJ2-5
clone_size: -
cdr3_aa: CAGSRGLRETQYF
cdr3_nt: TGTGCCGGAAGCAGGGGCTTAAGGGAGACCCAGTACTTC

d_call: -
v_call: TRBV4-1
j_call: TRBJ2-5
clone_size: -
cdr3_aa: CASSHRGHQETQYF
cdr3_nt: TGCGCCAGCAGCCATCGGGGGCACCAAGAGACCCAGTACTTC

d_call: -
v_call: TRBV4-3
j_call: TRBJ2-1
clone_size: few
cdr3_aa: CASSHGPSYNEQFF
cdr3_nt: TGCGCCAGCAGCCACGGACCATCCTACAATGAGCAGTTCTTC

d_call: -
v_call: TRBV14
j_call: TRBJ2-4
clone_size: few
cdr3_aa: CASSAGLLAKNIQYF
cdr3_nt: TGTGCCAGCAGCGCAGGGCTGCTAGCCAAAAACATTCAGTACTTC

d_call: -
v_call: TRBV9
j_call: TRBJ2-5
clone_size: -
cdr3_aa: CASSVYQETQYF
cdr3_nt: TGTGCCAGCAGCGTCTACCAAGAGACCCAGTACTTC

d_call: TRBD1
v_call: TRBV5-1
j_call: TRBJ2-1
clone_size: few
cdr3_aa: CASSFRDRGQEQFF
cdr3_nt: TGCGCCAGCAGCTTCCGGGACAGGGGACAGGAGCAGTTCTTC

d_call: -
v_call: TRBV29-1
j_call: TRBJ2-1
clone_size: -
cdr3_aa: CSVERARVSPNSNEQFF
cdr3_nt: TGCAGCGTTGAACGCGCCAGGGTGTCTCCAAACTCAAATGAGCAGTTCTTC

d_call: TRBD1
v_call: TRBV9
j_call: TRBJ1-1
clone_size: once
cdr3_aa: CASSATGDPRSTEAFF
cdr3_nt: TGTGCCAGCAGCGCTACAGGGGACCCTCGAAGCACTGAAGCTTTCTTT

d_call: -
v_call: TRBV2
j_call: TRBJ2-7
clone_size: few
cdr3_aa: CASRQGTYEQYF
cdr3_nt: TGTGCCAGCAGGCAGGGAACCTACGAGCAGTACTTC

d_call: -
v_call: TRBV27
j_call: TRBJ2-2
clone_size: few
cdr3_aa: CASSLGRTAILTGELFF
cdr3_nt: TGTGCCAGCAGTTTAGGCAGGACGGCTATACTAACCGGGGAGCTGTTTTTT

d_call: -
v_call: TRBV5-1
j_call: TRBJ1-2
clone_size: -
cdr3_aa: CASSSIGDGYTF
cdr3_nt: TGCGCCAGCAGCTCCATAGGGGACGGCTACACCTTC

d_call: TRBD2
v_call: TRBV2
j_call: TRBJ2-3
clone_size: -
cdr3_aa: CASSGWLAGATDTQYF
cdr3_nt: TGTGCCAGCAGTGGTTGGCTAGCGGGGGCCACAGATACGCAGTATTTT

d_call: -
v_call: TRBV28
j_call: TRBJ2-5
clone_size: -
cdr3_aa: CASSSLGTTQETQYF
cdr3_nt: TGTGCCAGCAGTTCTTTGGGCACAACCCAAGAGACCCAGTACTTC

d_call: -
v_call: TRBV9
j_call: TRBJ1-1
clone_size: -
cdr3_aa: CASSGSVATEAFF
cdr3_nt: TGTGCCAGCAGCGGTTCGGTGGCCACTGAAGCTTTCTTT

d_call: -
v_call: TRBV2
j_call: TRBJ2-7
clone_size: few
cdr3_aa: CASSPYEQYF
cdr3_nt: TGTGCCAGCAGTCCGTACGAGCAGTACTTC

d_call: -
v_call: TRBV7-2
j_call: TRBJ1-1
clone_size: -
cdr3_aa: CASSLEENTEAFF
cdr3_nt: TGTGCCAGCAGCTTAGAAGAGAACACTGAAGCTTTCTTT

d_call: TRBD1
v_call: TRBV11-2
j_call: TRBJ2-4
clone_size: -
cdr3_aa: CASSPGADRGLFGKNIQYF
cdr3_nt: TGTGCCAGCAGCCCGGGGGCGGACAGGGGGCTTTTTGGCAAAAACATTCAGTACTTC

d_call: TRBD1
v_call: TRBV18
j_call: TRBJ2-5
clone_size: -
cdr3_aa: CAGRDSQARAQYF
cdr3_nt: TGTGCCGGCCGGGACAGCCAAGCCCGGGCCCAGTACTTC

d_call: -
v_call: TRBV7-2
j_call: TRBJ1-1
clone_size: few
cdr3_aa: CASSFQGASGEAFF
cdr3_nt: TGTGCCAGCAGCTTTCAGGGTGCGTCTGGTGAAGCTTTCTTT

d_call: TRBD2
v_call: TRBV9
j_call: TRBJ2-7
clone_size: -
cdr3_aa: CASSSSGVNSYEQYF
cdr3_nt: TGTGCCAGCAGTTCGAGCGGGGTTAACTCCTACGAGCAGTACTTC

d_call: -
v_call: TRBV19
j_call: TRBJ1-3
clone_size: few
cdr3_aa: CASRPPRNIGNTIYF
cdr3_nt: TGTGCCAGTAGACCTCCGAGGAACATTGGAAACACCATATATTTT

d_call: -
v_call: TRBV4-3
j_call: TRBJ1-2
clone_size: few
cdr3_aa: CASSPGVRFTTNYGYTF
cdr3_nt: TGCGCCAGCAGCCCCGGAGTTCGCTTTACGACCAACTATGGCTACACCTTC

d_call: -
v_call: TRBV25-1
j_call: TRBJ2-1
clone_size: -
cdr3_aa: CASSGGGSYNEQFF
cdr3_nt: TGTGCCAGCAGCGGCGGTGGCTCCTACAATGAGCAGTTCTTC

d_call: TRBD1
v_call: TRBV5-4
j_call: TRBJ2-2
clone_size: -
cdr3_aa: CASSLGQGATGELFF
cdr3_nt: TGTGCCAGCAGCTTGGGGCAGGGGGCCACCGGGGAGCTGTTTTTT

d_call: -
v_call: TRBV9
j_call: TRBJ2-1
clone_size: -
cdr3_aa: CASSVGRGSYNEQFF
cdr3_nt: TGTGCCAGCAGCGTAGGTAGGGGATCGTACAATGAGCAGTTCTTC

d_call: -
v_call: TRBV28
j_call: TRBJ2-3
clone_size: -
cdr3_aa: CASGGGAGLDTQYF
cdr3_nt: TGTGCCAGCGGAGGGGGCGCCGGGCTTGATACGCAGTATTTT

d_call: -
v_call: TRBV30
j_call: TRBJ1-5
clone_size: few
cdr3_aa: CAWSHGTGSNQPQHF
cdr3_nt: TGTGCCTGGAGCCACGGGACGGGTAGCAATCAGCCCCAGCATTTT